Sequencing of this TCR beta chain was carried out in a study of shared clonotypes between healthy human individuals. As for the study in general: For every donor, three CD4 naive, three CD4 memory, two CD8 naive and one CD8 memory plates were used. General observations from the study: Only a few donors were included, so the genetic and exposure-history diversity represented was limited.

Investigators spread the genomic DNA of each subset evenly over several immunoSEQ plates. Data came from immunoSEQ multiplex PCR; TCRdb stores just in-frame clones and leaves some out. The table includes approximately 2,000,000 clones, 85% to 95% detected once. Concerning this clone itself: Its antigen remains unidentified.

CDR1 and CDR2 (germline): SGHRS, YFSETQ. The V end lost 6 bases, the J end lost 2 bases, and 15 bases lay between the germline ends. The CDR3 consists of 14 residues. This receptor was taken from a man younger than 30 in good health. Some clones in this sample may be carry-over from other donors' samples. The V gene is TRBV5-1, the J gene TRBJ2-7, with no clear D. The source material was naive CD4+ T cells from PBMCs. The subset: CD45RA+ positively selected. The CDR3 sequence: CASTFGRSTYEQYF. The CDR3, as DNA: TGCGCCAGCACTTTCGGCAGGTCGACCTACGAGCAGTACTTC.